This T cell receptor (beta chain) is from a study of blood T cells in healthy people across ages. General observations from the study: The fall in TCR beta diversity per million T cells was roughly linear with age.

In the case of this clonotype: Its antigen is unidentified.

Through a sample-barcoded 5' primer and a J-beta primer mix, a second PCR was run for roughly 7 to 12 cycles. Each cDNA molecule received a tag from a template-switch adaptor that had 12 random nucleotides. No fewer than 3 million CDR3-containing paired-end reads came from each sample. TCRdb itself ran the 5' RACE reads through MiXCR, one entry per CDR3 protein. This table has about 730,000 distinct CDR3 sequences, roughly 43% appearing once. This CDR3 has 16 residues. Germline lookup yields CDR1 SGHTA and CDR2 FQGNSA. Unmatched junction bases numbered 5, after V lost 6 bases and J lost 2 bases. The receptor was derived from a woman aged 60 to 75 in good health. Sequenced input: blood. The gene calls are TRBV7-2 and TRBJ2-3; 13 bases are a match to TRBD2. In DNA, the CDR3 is TGTGCCAGCAGGGCGGGGACTAGCGGGGACACAGATACGCAGTATTTT. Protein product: CASRAGTSGDTDTQYF. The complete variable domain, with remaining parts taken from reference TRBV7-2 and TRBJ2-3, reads GAGVSQSPSNKVTEKGKDVELRCDPISGHTALYWYRQSLGQGLEFLIYFQGNSAPDKSGLPSDRFSAERTGGSVSTLTIQRTQQEDSAVYLCASRAGTSGDTDTQYFGPGTRLTVL.